The clone carrying this T cell receptor (beta chain) showed up just a few times. What it binds is not known. Germline CDR1 reads ENHRY; CDR2 reads SYGVKD. This CDR3 region has 15 residues. V lost 2 bases, J lost 6 bases, and 13 bases lay in between. The data stem from a study of response to subunit inactivated influenza vaccine. Whole-study results and caveats: Authors suggested few new T cells are recruited by each seasonal influenza vaccination.

From the RT-PCR reads, TCRdb called clonotypes with MiXCR, one entry per CDR3 protein. Among about 700,000 distinct CDR3 sequences listed, around 14% were seen once. The origin of this receptor is a man in his fifties who received an inactivated influenza vaccine. This chain joins TRBV10-3 and TRBJ1-4; D might be TRBD1 (5 bases). Sequences were derived from PBMCs from blood, sampled 14 to 15 days before vaccination. The CDR3 DNA reads TGTGCCATCAGTGAGCCGGGACTAGAGGATGAAAAACTGTTTTTT. Its protein is CAISEPGLEDEKLFF.